Each of the 32 T cell receptor beta chains below was sequenced from the same sample in a study of cytomegalovirus exposure and HLA in healthy donors. The study ran its PCR with 60 Vbeta and 13 Jbeta primers. Sequencing used immunoSEQ multiplex PCR; TCRdb keeps in-frame clones, though not all of them. This repertoire shows some 100,000 clones, roughly three quarters found once; its top ten account for around 12%. The sample comprised PBMCs. These receptors originate from a woman aged 40 to 55 in good health and CMV-seropositive.

J is TRBJ1-5 and V is TRBV6-5; TRBD1 aligns across 9 bases. After removal of 4 bases from V and 5 bases from J, the junction contained 3 bases not matched to a gene. CDR1 and CDR2 (germline): MNHEY, SVGAGI. This CDR3 comprises 14 residues. CDR3 bases: TGTGCCAGCAGTTTCACAGGGGGCGATCAGCCCCAGCATTTT. It yields the protein CASSFTGGDQPQHF.

The rearrangement links TRBV27 to TRBJ2-7; D perhaps matches TRBD1 (5 bases). The V end lost 2 bases, the J end lost 3 bases, and 11 bases lay between the germline ends. This CDR3 region has 14 residues. The germline gives CDR1 MNHEY, CDR2 SMNVEV (reference sequence). The CDR3 protein is CASSLVVGVYEQYF. The CDR3 bases are TGTGCCAGCAGTTTAGTGGTAGGGGTCTACGAGCAGTACTTC.

The gene calls are TRBV6-1 and TRBJ1-2; D is uncertain. The CDR3 sequence is 15 residues long. V shed 4 bases and J shed 8 bases, with 20 bases lying between them. Germline V gene lookup returns CDR1 MNHNS and CDR2 SASEGT. The DNA of the CDR3 is TGTGCCAGCAGTGCCCCGGTCGAGGGATCGGCCGGCTACACCTTC. Its translation: CASSAPVEGSAGYTF.

This sequence joins TRBV5-4 and TRBJ1-1; 7 bases align to TRBD1. V shed 0 bases and J 0 bases; nucleotides not matched to a gene: 5. This CDR3 comprises 16 residues. The germline V gene encodes CDR1 SGHNT and CDR2 YYREEE (reference sequence). The CDR3 spells CASSLDGTVMNTEAFF. The CDR3 DNA reads TGTGCCAGCAGCTTGGATGGGACAGTCATGAACACTGAAGCTTTCTTT. The complete variable domain, with remaining parts taken from reference TRBV5-4 and TRBJ1-1, reads ETGVTQSPTHLIKTRGQQVTLRCSSQSGHNTVSWYQQALGQGPQFIFQYYREEENGRGNFPPRFSGLQFPNYSSELNVNALELDDSALYLCASSLDGTVMNTEAFFGQGTRLTVV.

The chain joins TRBV30 to TRBJ2-7, with a possible D match to TRBD2 (5 bases). The germline gives CDR1 GTSNPN, CDR2 SVGIG (reference sequence). V shed 2 bases and J shed 5 bases, with 10 bases lying between them. This CDR3 region has 12 residues. The CDR3 DNA is TGTGCCTGGAGTCGTCCCGGGGACGAGCAGTACTTC. Translated, it gives CAWSRPGDEQYF.

The V and J genes are TRBV7-9 and TRBJ2-2; 7 nucleotides align to TRBD1. This CDR3 spans 15 amino acids. Unmatched junction bases numbered 7, after V lost 4 bases and J lost 5 bases. Germline-derived CDR1 and CDR2 are SEHNR and FQNEAQ (reference sequence). CDR3 sequence: CASSWWTGPTGELFF. The DNA of the CDR3 is TGTGCCAGCAGCTGGTGGACAGGTCCAACCGGGGAGCTGTTTTTT. The entire variable domain, with the rest obtained from reference TRBV7-9 and TRBJ2-2, is as follows: DTGVSQNPRHKITKRGQNVTFRCDPISEHNRLYWYRQTLGQGPEFLTYFQNEAQLEKSRLLSDRFSAERPKGSFSTLEIQRTEQGDSAMYLCASSWWTGPTGELFFGEGSRLTVL.

The chain has TRBV2 and TRBJ2-1, with a possible D match to TRBD2 (6 bases). The germline CDR1 and CDR2 sequences are SNHLY and FYNNEI. The CDR3 spans 14 residues. Trimming took off 7 bases at V and 7 bases at J, with 17 bases between the two ends. DNA for the CDR3: TGTGCCAGCAAGGAGGGCCCCGCGGGGAATGAGCAGTTCTTC. Amino acids: CASKEGPAGNEQFF.

The chain uses TRBV2 and TRBJ1-5; TRBD1 is a possible D gene (6 bases). The ends were cut back, 7 bases at V and 1 base at J, with 8 bases in the middle. Per the germline V gene, CDR1 is SNHLY and CDR2 is FYNNEI. CDR3 length: 13 residues. CDR3 loop: CASNTGSNQPQHF. DNA for the CDR3: TGTGCCAGCAATACAGGGAGCAATCAGCCCCAGCATTTT.

CDR3 nucleotides: TGTGCCAGCAGCAAACCACGGACAGGCTCCTACGAGCAGTACTTC. It is translated as CASSKPRTGSYEQYF. This rearrangement joins TRBV6-5 to TRBJ2-7; 7 nucleotides match TRBD1. The CDR3 totals 15 residues. Germline V gene sequence: CDR1 MNHEY, CDR2 SVGAGI. J was trimmed by 0 bases and V by 6 bases; bases with no gene match: 8.

This clone turned up a few times. This chain connects TRBV5-1 to TRBJ2-3, with TRBD1 identical over 11 bases. CDR3 length equals 16 residues. Germline assignment: CDR1 SGHRS and CDR2 YFSETQ. Trimming cost V 4 bases and J 1 base; bases outside gene matches: 5. The CDR3 is CASSLGTGGGTDTQYF. The CDR3 DNA reads TGCGCCAGCAGCCTCGGGACAGGGGGGGGCACAGATACGCAGTATTTT. Full variable domain (remainder filled in from reference TRBV5-1 and TRBJ2-3): KAGVTQTPRYLIKTRGQQVTLSCSPISGHRSVSWYQQTPGQGLQFLFEYFSETQRNKGNFPGRFSGRQFSNSRSEMNVSTLELGDSALYLCASSLGTGGGTDTQYFGPGTRLTVL.

This chain connects TRBV2 to TRBJ2-1; 10 nucleotides match TRBD2. Germline loops: CDR1 SNHLY, CDR2 FYNNEI. CDR3 length: 15 amino acids. The trim removed 3 bases at V and 4 bases at J, leaving 3 bases unmatched. CDR3 sequence reads: CASSEASGGYNEQFF. CDR3 in DNA: TGTGCCAGCAGTGAGGCTAGCGGGGGTTACAATGAGCAGTTCTTC.

The chain recombines TRBV30 with TRBJ1-6; D perhaps matches TRBD1 (5 bases). This CDR3 contains 13 residues. Germline CDR1 is GTSNPN and CDR2 is SVGIG (reference sequence). V gave up 6 bases and J gave up 9 bases, with 15 bases separating them. In DNA form, the CDR3 reads TGTGCCTGTCATACAGGCCCCCGTTCACCCCTCCACTTT. Translating it yields CACHTGPRSPLHF.

This rearrangement joins TRBV7-2 to TRBJ1-2, with 7 positions matching TRBD1. CDR3 length: 14 residues. Per the germline V gene, CDR1 is SGHTA and CDR2 is FQGNSA. V shed 4 bases, J shed 8 bases, and the junction held 10 bases outside the gene matches. The DNA of the CDR3 is TGTGCCAGCAGCTCGGACAGGCGGAGTAAGGGCTACACCTTC. Translating gives CASSSDRRSKGYTF.

The sample holds one count of this clone. This chain connects TRBV21-1 to TRBJ1-2; the DNA was not compared with TRBD1, the D call given in the table. TRBV21-1 corresponds to a pseudogene. CDR3 length: 13 amino acids. The CDR3 DNA reads TGTGCCAGCAGCGTCCACAGGGCCAGCGGCTACACCTTC. It codes for CASSVHRASGYTF.

The chain joins TRBV2 to TRBJ1-6; D is possibly TRBD1 (6 bases). This CDR3 region has 14 residues. Germline values: CDR1 SNHLY, CDR2 FYNNEI. The germline V and J ends were trimmed by 6 bases and 9 bases, with 15 bases remaining between them. The CDR3 DNA is TGTGCCAGCAGGGACAGCCTGGGAAGTTCACCCCTCCACTTT. Protein sequence: CASRDSLGSSPLHF.

This clone has only a few counts. The chain uses TRBV2 and TRBJ2-7, with D perhaps TRBD1 (6 bases). This CDR3 has 12 residues. Trimming shortened V by 6 bases and J by 4 bases, and 10 bases separated the two germline ends. Germline loops: CDR1 SNHLY, CDR2 FYNNEI. In nucleotides, the CDR3 is TGTGCCAGCAGGTACAGGGAGTACGAGCAGTACTTC. As protein: CASRYREYEQYF.

This sequence joins TRBV2 and TRBJ1-1; D call uncertain. CDR1 and CDR2 (germline): SNHLY, FYNNEI. The CDR3 extends over 14 amino acids. The V gene lost 6 bases and the J gene lost 3 bases, with 14 bases spanning the gap. The CDR3 DNA follows: TGTGCCAGCAGAAGGAGGTTTATGGACACTGAAGCTTTCTTT. Translation gives CASRRRFMDTEAFF.

The chain couples TRBV14 to TRBJ1-1; D is uncertain. This CDR3 has 17 amino acids. Germline V gives CDR1 SGHDN, CDR2 FVKESK. Trimming pared 4 bases from V and 0 bases from J, leaving 18 bases between. The CDR3 sequence: CASSPRDEGVMNTEAFF. The DNA of the CDR3 is TGTGCCAGCAGCCCTAGAGATGAGGGAGTCATGAACACTGAAGCTTTCTTT.

This clone was counted only a few times. The chain combines TRBV4-1 with TRBJ1-2; TRBD1 might be the D (6 bases). Germline V lookup: CDR1 MGHRA, CDR2 YSYEKL. The CDR3 covers 15 residues. The ends were cut back, 3 bases at V and 10 bases at J, with 21 bases in the middle. CDR3 region: CASSHIGRGAWDYTF. CDR3 in DNA: TGCGCCAGCAGCCATATAGGCAGGGGAGCATGGGACTACACCTTC.

The V gene is TRBV19, the J gene TRBJ1-1; D is unresolved. Trimming took off 4 bases at V and 0 bases at J, with 12 bases between the two ends. The CDR3 length is 15 residues. The germline V gene encodes CDR1 LNHDA and CDR2 SQIVND (reference sequence). CDR3 coding DNA: TGTGCCAGTAGTAAGTTACCGGGGTTGAACACTGAAGCTTTCTTT. Translation: CASSKLPGLNTEAFF.

This clone was counted between two and nine times. The chain has TRBV7-3 and TRBJ1-1, with a weak D call TRBD1 (6 bases). CDR1 and CDR2 from the germline V gene are SGHTA and FQGTGA. Trimming shortened V by 3 bases and J by 3 bases, and 14 bases separated the two germline ends. The CDR3 spans 15 residues. This CDR3 reads CASSLSGQGYTEAFF. For the CDR3, the DNA is TGTGCCAGCAGCTTGTCAGGGCAGGGGTACACTGAAGCTTTCTTT.

The chain employs TRBV29-1 and TRBJ1-2, with TRBD1 matching over 7 bases. The CDR3 sequence is 13 residues long. Germline V gives CDR1 SQVTM, CDR2 ANQGSEA. Trimming at V came to 3 bases and at J to 3 bases, leaving 4 bases not matched to a gene. CDR3 DNA: TGCAGCGTTGATGGGCAGGGGGACTATGGCTACACCTTC. It is translated as CSVDGQGDYGYTF.

The chain recombines TRBV6-1 with TRBJ1-1; D possibly corresponds to TRBD1 (6 bases). V gave up 2 bases and J gave up 3 bases, with 13 bases separating them. The CDR3 is 15 amino acids. Germline V gives CDR1 MNHNS, CDR2 SASEGT. The CDR3, as DNA: TGTGCCAGCAGTGAACAGGCGGGGGCCGACACTGAAGCTTTCTTT. This sequence encodes CASSEQAGADTEAFF.

This clone was seen just once. The genes are TRBV7-6 and TRBJ2-2; 8 nucleotides match TRBD1. After removal of 5 bases from V and 4 bases from J, the junction contained 9 bases not matched to a gene. The CDR3 spans 16 residues. Germline V gene lookup returns CDR1 SGHVS and CDR2 FNYEAQ. The CDR3 nucleotides are TGTGCCAGCAGCCACCCGACAGGGGTTATCACCGGGGAGCTGTTTTTT. Translating gives CASSHPTGVITGELFF.

This rearrangement joins TRBV25-1 to TRBJ1-2; TRBD1 might be the D (5 bases). Trimming left V 6 bases short and J 5 bases short, with 13 bases between. Per the germline V gene, CDR1 is MGHDK and CDR2 is SYGVNS. There are 13 residues in the CDR3. The CDR3 nucleotides are TGTGCCAGCAGGACGAAGACAGAGTATGGCTACACCTTC. This codes for CASRTKTEYGYTF.

The chain links TRBV7-3 to TRBJ2-2; 11 positions agree with TRBD2. Germline assignment: CDR1 SGHTA and CDR2 FQGTGA. The CDR3 totals 17 residues. V dropped 4 bases and J dropped 2; count of bases not matched to a gene: 6. The CDR3 DNA reads as TGTGCCAGCAGCTCCTCTCTAGCGGGGGGAAACACCGGGGAGCTGTTTTTT. This encodes CASSSSLAGGNTGELFF.

The rearrangement links TRBV30 to TRBJ1-5, with unresolved D. V dropped 2 bases and J dropped 4 bases, with 9 bases sitting between them. Germline CDR1 reads GTSNPN; CDR2 reads SVGIG (reference sequence). This CDR3 is 13 amino acids long. DNA of the CDR3: TGTGCCTGGAGTCCGCGGGATAATCAGCCCCAGCATTTT. It specifies CAWSPRDNQPQHF.

This clone was seen a handful of times. The chain has TRBV11-2 and TRBJ1-6, with TRBD1 identical over 8 bases. The CDR3 length is 15 residues. V lost 5 bases, J lost 7 bases, and 7 bases stayed unmatched. Per the germline V gene, CDR1 is SGHAT and CDR2 is FQNNGV. As DNA, the CDR3 is TGTGCCAGCAGCGCCCGACAGGGGCAAAATTCACCCCTCCACTTT. This gives the protein CASSARQGQNSPLHF.

Only a few counts were recorded for this clone. J is TRBJ1-1 and V is TRBV7-9, with D perhaps TRBD1 (5 bases). Germline V lookup: CDR1 SEHNR, CDR2 FQNEAQ (reference sequence). This CDR3 spans 15 amino acids. The V and J ends lost 3 bases and 6 bases respectively, with 17 bases between them. The CDR3 here is CASSFGGGVGAEAFF. The CDR3 bases are TGTGCCAGCAGCTTCGGTGGAGGGGTTGGAGCTGAAGCTTTCTTT.

This clone was seen more than once but under ten times. The gene calls are TRBV5-4 and TRBJ1-4, with 9 bases that match TRBD1. CDR3 length: 17 residues. Germline lookup yields CDR1 SGHNT and CDR2 YYREEE (reference sequence). The ends lost 2 bases at V and 4 bases at J; junction bases unmatched: 9. The chain's CDR3 is CASSFGQGRSVNEKLFF. The CDR3, as DNA: TGTGCCAGCAGCTTCGGACAGGGGAGATCTGTTAATGAAAAACTGTTTTTT.

The chain uses TRBV9 and TRBJ1-2; possible D gene TRBD1, 5 bases. Germline V gene data show CDR1 as SGDLS and CDR2 as YYNGEE. Trimming removed 3 bases from V and 4 bases from J, with 13 bases in between. The CDR3 totals 14 residues. CDR3 residues: CASSAGGGSYGYTF. The CDR3 DNA reads as TGTGCCAGCAGCGCCGGCGGGGGTTCCTATGGCTACACCTTC. Together with reference TRBV9 and TRBJ1-2, the CDR3 gives the full variable domain: DSGVTQTPKHLITATGQRVTLRCSPRSGDLSVYWYQQSLDQGLQFLIQYYNGEERAKGNILERFSAQQFPDLHSELNLSSLELGDSALYFCASSAGGGSYGYTFGSGTRLTVV.

The CDR3 region is CASSGWDSDYYNSPLHF. CDR3 coding DNA: TGTGCCAGCAGTGGGTGGGACTCCGATTATTATAATTCACCCCTCCACTTT. V is TRBV2 and J is TRBJ1-6, with TRBD1 as a possible D gene (5 bases). The CDR3 has 17 residues. Germline V gene sequence: CDR1 SNHLY, CDR2 FYNNEI. Trimming stripped 4 bases from V and 4 bases from J, with 17 bases between.